This T cell receptor (beta chain) was recorded in a study of blood T cell repertoires in COVID-19. Study in general: Spain, Italy and the United States supplied samples that represented acute and convalescent COVID-19. From T cells, B-cell-depleted T cells, or PBMCs came the material, which was cDNA or gDNA.

V was shortened by 2 bases and J by 6 bases, with 8 bases between the two germline ends. There are 12 residues in the CDR3. Per the original methods: Using reference gene primer amplification, nucleated cell counts were estimated. Clones were sequenced by immunoSEQ multiplex PCR, and TCRdb holds only the in-frame ones, with some missing. The D gene and trimming were derived from the DNA, and the V and J assignments and clone size from that table. The repertoire holds about 29,000 clones, with roughly nine tenths as singletons. The chain is built from TRBV12-3 or TRBV12-4 and TRBJ2-7; D perhaps matches TRBD2 (6 bases). Sequencing was carried out using peripheral blood. The sequence was collected from a human donor in a cohort sampled during active COVID-19. This CDR3 is CASSLRGIEQYF. CDR3 coding DNA: TGTGCCAGCAGTTTACGCGGGATCGAGCAGTACTTC.